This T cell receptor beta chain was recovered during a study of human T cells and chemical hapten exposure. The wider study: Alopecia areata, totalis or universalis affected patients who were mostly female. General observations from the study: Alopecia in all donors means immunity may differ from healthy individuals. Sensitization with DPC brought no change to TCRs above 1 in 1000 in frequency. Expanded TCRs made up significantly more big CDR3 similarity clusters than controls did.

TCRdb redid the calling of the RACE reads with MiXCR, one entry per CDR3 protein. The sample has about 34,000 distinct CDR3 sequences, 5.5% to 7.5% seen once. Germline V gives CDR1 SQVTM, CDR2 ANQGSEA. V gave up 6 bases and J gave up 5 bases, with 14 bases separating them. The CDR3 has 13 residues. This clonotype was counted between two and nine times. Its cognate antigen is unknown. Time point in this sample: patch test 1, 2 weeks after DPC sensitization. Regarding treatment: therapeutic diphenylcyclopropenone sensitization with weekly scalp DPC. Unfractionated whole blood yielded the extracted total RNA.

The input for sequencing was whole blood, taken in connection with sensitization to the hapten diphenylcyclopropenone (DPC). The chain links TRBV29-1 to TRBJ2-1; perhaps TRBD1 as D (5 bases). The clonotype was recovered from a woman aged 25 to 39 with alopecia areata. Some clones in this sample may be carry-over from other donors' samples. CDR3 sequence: CSVSTAANNEQFF. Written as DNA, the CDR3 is TGCAGCGTCTCGACAGCCGCTAACAATGAGCAGTTCTTC.